Relative to its sample, the clone carrying this TCR beta chain is medium-sized. The PCR used 60 Vbeta and 13 Jbeta primers. Sequencing used immunoSEQ multiplex PCR; TCRdb keeps in-frame clones, though not all of them. The table lists around 20,000 clones, roughly 80% of them singletons. V lost 10 bases and J lost 0, with 15 bases in between. Germline CDR1 and CDR2: LNHDA and SQIVND (reference sequence). The CDR3 runs to 14 residues. The sample comes from a study of cytomegalovirus exposure and HLA in healthy donors. J is TRBJ1-1 and V is TRBV19; D may be TRBD1 (6 bases). The receptor's source is a human donor in good health. The sequenced material came from PBMCs. The CDR3 sequence: CATRTELMNTEAFF. In DNA form, the CDR3 reads TGTGCCACTCGGACAGAGTTAATGAACACTGAAGCTTTCTTT.